This entry features one TCR beta chain sequence. Its specificity is not known. Deletions cut 2 bases from V and 5 bases from J, with 8 bases between. The germline V gene encodes CDR1 SGHRS and CDR2 YFSETQ. The CDR3 covers 12 residues. The naive CD8 subset, CD45RO-negative cells positively selected for CCR7, excluded terminally differentiated effector memory CD45RA+ cells. The assay was immunoSEQ multiplex PCR, and TCRdb's table has in-frame clones only and misses some. Of some 1,900,000 clones detected, approximately 94% appear once; the ten largest clones hold approximately 1.2%. These data originate in a study of shared clonotypes between healthy human individuals. Study-wide results and caveats: Generally, estimated richness proved larger in naive subsets than it did in memory subsets. The diversity represented, both genetic and in exposure history, was limited by few donors. Some naive CD4 clonotypes, 4% to 6%, turned up in common across a handful of donors. Clonotype sharing among donors was expected to depend on sequencing depth.

This chain links TRBV5-1 with TRBJ2-7; D might be TRBD2 (5 bases). This clonotype originated in a man between 18 and 29 years old in good health. Sequencing was performed on naive CD8+ T cells sorted from blood. In DNA form, the CDR3 reads TGCGCCAGCAGCTTTGGGAGCGACGAGCAGTACTTC. Translated: CASSFGSDEQYF.